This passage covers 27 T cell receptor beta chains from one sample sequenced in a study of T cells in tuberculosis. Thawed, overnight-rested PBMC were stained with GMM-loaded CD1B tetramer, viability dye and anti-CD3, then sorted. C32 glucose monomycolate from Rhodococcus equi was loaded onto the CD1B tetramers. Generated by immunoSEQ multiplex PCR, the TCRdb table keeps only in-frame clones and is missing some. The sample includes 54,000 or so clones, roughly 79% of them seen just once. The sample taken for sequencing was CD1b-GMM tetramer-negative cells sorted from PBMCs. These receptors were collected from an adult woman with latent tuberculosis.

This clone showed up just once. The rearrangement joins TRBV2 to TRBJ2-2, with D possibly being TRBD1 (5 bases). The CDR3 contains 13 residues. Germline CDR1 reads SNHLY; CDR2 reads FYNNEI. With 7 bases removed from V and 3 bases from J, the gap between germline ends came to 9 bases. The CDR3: CASTDSYTGELFF. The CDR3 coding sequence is TGTGCCAGCACCGACAGTTACACCGGGGAGCTGTTTTTT. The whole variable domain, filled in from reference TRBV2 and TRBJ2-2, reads EPEVTQTPSHQVTQMGQEVILRCVPISNHLYFYWYRQILGQKVEFLVSFYNNEISEKSEIFDDQFSVERPDGSNFTLKIRSTKLEDSAMYFCASTDSYTGELFFGEGSRLTVL.

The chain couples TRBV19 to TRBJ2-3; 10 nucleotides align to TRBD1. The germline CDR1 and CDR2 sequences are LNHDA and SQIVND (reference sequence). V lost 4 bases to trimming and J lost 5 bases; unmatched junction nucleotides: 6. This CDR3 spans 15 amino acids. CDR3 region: CASSTRDRGQDTQYF. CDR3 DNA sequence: TGTGCCAGTAGTACCCGGGACAGGGGCCAAGATACGCAGTATTTT.

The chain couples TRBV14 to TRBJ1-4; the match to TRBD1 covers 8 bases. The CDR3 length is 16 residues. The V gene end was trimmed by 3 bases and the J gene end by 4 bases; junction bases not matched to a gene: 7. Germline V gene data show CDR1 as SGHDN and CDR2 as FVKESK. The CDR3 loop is CASSQTLDRDNEKLFF. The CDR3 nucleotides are TGTGCCAGCAGCCAGACCCTGGACAGGGATAATGAAAAACTGTTTTTT. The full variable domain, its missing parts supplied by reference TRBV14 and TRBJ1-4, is EAGVTQFPSHSVIEKGQTVTLRCDPISGHDNLYWYRRVMGKEIKFLLHFVKESKQDESGMPNNRFLAERTGGTYSTLKVQPAELEDSGVYFCASSQTLDRDNEKLFFGSGTQLSVL.

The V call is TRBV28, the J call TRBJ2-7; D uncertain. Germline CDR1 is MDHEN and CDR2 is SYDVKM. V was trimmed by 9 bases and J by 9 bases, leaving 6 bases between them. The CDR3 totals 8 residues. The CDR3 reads CASTGQYF. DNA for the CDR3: TGTGCCAGTACGGGGCAGTACTTC.

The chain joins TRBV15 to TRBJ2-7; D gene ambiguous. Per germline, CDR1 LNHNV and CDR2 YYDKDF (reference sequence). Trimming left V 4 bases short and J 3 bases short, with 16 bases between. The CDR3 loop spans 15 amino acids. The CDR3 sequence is CATSKTRAHHYEQYF. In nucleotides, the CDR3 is TGTGCCACCAGCAAAACCCGCGCCCACCACTACGAGCAGTACTTC.

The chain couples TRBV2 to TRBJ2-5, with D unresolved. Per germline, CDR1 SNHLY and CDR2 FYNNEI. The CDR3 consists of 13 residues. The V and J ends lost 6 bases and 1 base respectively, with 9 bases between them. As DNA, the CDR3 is TGTGCCAGCAGCTACAGTTTCCAAGAGACCCAGTACTTC. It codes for CASSYSFQETQYF.

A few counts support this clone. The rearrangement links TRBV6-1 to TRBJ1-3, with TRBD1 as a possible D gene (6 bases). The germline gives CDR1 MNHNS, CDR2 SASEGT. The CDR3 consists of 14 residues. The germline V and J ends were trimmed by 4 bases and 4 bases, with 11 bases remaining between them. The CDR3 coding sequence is TGTGCCAGCAGTGTCGACAGGAGAGGAAACACCATATATTTT. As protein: CASSVDRRGNTIYF.

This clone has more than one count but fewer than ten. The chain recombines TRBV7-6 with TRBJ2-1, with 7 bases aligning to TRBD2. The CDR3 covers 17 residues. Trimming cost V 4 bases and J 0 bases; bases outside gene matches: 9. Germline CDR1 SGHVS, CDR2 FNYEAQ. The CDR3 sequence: CASSYSGGWGSYNEQFF. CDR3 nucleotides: TGTGCCAGCAGCTACTCCGGGGGGTGGGGCTCCTACAATGAGCAGTTCTTC.

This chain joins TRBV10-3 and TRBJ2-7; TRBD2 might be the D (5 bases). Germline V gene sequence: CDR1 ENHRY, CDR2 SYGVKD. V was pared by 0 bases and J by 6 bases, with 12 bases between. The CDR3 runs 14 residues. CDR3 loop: CAISESALASEQYF. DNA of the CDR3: TGTGCCATCAGTGAGTCCGCGCTAGCAAGCGAGCAGTACTTC.

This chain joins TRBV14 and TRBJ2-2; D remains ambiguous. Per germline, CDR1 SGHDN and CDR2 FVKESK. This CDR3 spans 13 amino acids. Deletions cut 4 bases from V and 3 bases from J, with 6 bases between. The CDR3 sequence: CASSPQYTGELFF. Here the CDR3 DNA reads TGTGCCAGCAGCCCCCAATACACCGGGGAGCTGTTTTTT.

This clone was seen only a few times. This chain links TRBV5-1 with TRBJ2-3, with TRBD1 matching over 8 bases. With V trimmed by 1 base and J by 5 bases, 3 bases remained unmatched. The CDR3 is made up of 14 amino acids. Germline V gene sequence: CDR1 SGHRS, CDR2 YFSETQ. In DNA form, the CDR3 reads TGCGCCAGCAGCTTGCAGGGGGCAGTAGATACGCAGTATTTT. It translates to CASSLQGAVDTQYF. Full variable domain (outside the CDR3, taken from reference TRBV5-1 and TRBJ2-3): KAGVTQTPRYLIKTRGQQVTLSCSPISGHRSVSWYQQTPGQGLQFLFEYFSETQRNKGNFPGRFSGRQFSNSRSEMNVSTLELGDSALYLCASSLQGAVDTQYFGPGTRLTVL.

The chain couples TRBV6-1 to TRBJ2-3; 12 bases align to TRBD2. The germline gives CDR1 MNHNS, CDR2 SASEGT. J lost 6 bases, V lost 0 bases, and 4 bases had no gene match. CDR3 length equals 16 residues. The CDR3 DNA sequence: TGTGCCAGCAGTGAAGCGCCTAGCGGGAGGGGTGATACGCAGTATTTT. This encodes CASSEAPSGRGDTQYF.

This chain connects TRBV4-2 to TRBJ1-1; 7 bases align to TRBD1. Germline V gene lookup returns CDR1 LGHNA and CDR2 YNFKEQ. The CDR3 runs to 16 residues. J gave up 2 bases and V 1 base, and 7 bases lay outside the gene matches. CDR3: CASSQGSWTGNTEAFF. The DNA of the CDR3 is TGTGCCAGCAGCCAAGGGTCCTGGACAGGAAACACTGAAGCTTTCTTT.

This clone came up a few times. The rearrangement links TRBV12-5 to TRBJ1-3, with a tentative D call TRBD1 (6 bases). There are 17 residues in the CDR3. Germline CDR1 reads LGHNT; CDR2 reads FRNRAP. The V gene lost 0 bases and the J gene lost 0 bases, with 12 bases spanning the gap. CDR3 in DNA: TGTGCTAGTGGTTTGGTGGGGTGGGGGCCCTCTGGAAACACCATATATTTT. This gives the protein CASGLVGWGPSGNTIYF.

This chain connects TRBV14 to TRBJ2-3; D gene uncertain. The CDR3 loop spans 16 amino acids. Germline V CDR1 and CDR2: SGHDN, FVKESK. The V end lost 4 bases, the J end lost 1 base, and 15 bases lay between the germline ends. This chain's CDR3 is CASSLERSFGTDTQYF. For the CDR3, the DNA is TGTGCCAGCAGCCTCGAGCGCAGTTTTGGCACAGATACGCAGTATTTT.

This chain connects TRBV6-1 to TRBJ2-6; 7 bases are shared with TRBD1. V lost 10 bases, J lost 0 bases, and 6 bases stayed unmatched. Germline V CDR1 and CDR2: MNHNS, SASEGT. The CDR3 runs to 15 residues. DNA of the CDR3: TGTGCCACCAGACAGGGCGGCTCTGGGGCCAACGTCCTGACTTTC. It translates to CATRQGGSGANVLTF.

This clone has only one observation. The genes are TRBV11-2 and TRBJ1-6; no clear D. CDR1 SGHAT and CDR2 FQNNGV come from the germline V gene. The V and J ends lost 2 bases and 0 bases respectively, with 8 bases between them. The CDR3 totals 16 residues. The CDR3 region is CASSLSISSYNSPLHF. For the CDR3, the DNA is TGTGCCAGCAGCTTAAGCATAAGCTCCTATAATTCACCCCTCCACTTT.

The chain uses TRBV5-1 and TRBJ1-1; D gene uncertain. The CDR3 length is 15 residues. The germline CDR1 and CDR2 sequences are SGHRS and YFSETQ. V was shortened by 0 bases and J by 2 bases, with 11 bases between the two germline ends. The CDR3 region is CASSLEVGRNTEAFF. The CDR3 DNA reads TGCGCCAGCAGCTTGGAAGTGGGCCGTAACACTGAAGCTTTCTTT.

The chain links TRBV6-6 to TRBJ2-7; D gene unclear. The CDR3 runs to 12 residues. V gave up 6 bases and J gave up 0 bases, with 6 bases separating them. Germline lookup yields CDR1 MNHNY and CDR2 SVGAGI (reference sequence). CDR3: CASSLPSYEQYF. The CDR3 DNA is TGTGCCAGCAGCCTCCCCTCCTACGAGCAGTACTTC.

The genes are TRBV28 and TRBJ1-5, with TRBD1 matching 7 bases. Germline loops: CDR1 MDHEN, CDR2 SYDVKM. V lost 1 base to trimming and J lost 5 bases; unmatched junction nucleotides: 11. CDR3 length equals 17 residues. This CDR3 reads CASSLFNRGGLYQPQHF. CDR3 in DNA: TGTGCCAGCAGTTTATTCAACAGGGGAGGACTCTATCAGCCCCAGCATTTT.

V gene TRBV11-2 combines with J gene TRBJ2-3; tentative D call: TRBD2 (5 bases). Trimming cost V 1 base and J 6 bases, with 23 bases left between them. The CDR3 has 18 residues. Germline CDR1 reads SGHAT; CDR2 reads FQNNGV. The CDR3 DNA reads TGTGCCAGCAGCTTAGTTCGGGGTGCGGCGGGTCCGGGGGATACGCAGTATTTT. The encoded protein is CASSLVRGAAGPGDTQYF.

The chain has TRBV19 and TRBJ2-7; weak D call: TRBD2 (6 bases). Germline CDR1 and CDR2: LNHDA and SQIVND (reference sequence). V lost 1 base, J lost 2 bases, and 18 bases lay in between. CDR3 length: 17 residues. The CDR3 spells CASSIGGGGAGAYEQYF. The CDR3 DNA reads TGTGCCAGTAGTATAGGGGGAGGAGGGGCAGGAGCCTACGAGCAGTACTTC.

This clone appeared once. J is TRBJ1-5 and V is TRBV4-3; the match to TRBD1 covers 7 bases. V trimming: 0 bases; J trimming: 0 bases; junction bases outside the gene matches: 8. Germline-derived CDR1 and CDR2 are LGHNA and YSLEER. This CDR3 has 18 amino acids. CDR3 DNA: TGCGCCAGCAGCCAAGATTGGGGACAGTTTTATAGCAATCAGCCCCAGCATTTT. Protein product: CASSQDWGQFYSNQPQHF.

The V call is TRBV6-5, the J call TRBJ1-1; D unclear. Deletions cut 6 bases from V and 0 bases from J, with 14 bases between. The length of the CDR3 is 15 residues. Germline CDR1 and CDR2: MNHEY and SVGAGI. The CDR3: CASSLRRSMNTEAFF. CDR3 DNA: TGTGCCAGCAGCTTAAGACGGAGCATGAACACTGAAGCTTTCTTT.

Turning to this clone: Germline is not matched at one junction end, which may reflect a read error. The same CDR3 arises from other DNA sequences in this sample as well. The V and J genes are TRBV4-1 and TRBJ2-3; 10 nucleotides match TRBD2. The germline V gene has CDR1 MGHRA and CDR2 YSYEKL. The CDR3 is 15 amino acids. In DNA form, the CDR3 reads TGCGCTAGCAGCCAAGAGCGGGGGGGTTCTGATACGCAGTATTTT. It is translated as CASSQERGGSDTQYF.

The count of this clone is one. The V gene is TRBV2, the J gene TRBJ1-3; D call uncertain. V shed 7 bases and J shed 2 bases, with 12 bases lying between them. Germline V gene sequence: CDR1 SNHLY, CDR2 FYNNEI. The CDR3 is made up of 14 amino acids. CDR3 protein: CASTEGGTGNTIYF. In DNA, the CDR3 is TGTGCCAGCACCGAGGGTGGGACTGGAAACACCATATATTTT.

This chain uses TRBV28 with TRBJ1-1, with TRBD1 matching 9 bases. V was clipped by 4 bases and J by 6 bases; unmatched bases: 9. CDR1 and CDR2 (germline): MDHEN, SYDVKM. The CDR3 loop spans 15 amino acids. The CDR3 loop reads CASSSRTGVIAEAFF. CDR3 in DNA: TGTGCCAGCAGTTCCCGGACAGGGGTGATCGCTGAAGCTTTCTTT.